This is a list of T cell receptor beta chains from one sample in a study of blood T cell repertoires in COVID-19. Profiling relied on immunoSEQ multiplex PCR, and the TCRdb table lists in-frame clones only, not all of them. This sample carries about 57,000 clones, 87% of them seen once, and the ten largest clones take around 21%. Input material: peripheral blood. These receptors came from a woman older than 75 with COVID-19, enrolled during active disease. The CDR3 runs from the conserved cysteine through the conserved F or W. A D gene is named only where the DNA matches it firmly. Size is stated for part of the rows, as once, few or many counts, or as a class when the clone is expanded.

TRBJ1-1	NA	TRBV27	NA	TGTGCCAGCAGTTTATCGAAAGGGGCTGAAGCTTTCTTT	CASSLSKGAEAFF
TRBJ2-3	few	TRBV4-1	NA	TGCGCCAGCAGCCAGTCAACGACGGGGTCAGATACGCAGTATTTT	CASSQSTTGSDTQYF
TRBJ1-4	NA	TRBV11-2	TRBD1	TGTGCCAGCAGCTTAGACCGGGACAGGGTACTGTTTTTT	CASSLDRDRVLFF
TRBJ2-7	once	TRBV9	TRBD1	TGTGCCAGCAGCGGGACAGGGAATACCTACGAGCAGTACTTC	CASSGTGNTYEQYF
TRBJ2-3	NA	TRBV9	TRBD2	TGTGCCAGCAGCGTAGCCCACAGACTAGCAAGAGATACGCAGTATTTT	CASSVAHRLARDTQYF
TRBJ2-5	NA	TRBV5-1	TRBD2	TGCGCCAGCAGCTATAGCGGGGGGGATGGGACCCAGTACTTC	CASSYSGGDGTQYF
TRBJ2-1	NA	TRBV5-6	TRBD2	TGTGCCAGCAGCTTGAGGTTCGGGACTAGCGGGAACAATGAGCAGTTCTTC	CASSLRFGTSGNNEQFF
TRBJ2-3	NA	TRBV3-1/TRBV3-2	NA	TGTGCCAGCAGCTATAGCACAGATACGCAGTATTTT	CASSYSTDTQYF
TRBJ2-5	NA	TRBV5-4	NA	TGTGCCAGCAGCTTGGACTCAAAAGAGACCCAGTACTTC	CASSLDSKETQYF
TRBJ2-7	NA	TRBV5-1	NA	TGCGCCAGCAGCTTGGTGGCAGGGAACTACGAGCAGTACTTC	CASSLVAGNYEQYF
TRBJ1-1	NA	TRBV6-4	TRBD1	TGTGCCAGCAGTGAATCGCAGGGGGCAGTGAAAGCTTTCTTT	CASSESQGAVKAFF
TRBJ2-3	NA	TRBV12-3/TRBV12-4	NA	TGTGCCAGCAGTTTATTCTCAGATACGCAGTATTTT	CASSLFSDTQYF
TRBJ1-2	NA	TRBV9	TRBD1	TGTGCCAGCAGCGTGGCCCCGGGACAGGGTGACAATGGCTACACCTTC	CASSVAPGQGDNGYTF
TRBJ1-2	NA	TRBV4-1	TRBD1	TGCGCCAGCAGCACCCGACAGGGGGCTAACTATGGCTACACCTTC	CASSTRQGANYGYTF
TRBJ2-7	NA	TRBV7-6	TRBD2	TGTGCCAGCAGCACCACTACAGCGGGGCTAGACGAGCAGTACTTC	CASSTTTAGLDEQYF
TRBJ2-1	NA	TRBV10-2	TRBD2	TGCGCCAGCAGAGGACTAGTAGGCAATGAGCAGTTCTTC	CASRGLVGNEQFF
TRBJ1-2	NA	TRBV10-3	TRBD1	TGTGCCTCAAAGGGACAGAGTCTCTATGGCTACACCTTC	CASKGQSLYGYTF
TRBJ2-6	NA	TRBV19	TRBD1	TGTGCCAGTGGGACAGGGGGATTTGGGGCCAACGTCCTGACTTTC	CASGTGGFGANVLTF
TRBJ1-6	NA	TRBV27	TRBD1	TGTGCCAGCAGACCAGGGGGACGGCAGAATTCACCCCTCCACTTT	CASRPGGRQNSPLHF
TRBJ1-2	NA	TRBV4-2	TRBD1	TGTGCCAGCAGCCAAGAGGACAGGGTAGGAGGCTACACCTTC	CASSQEDRVGGYTF
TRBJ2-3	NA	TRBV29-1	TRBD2	TGCAGCGTGGTAGCGGGGTTAATACCAGATACGCAGTATTTT	CSVVAGLIPDTQYF
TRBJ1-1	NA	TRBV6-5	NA	TGTGCCAGCAGTTACTCGAACAGTGCGATGAACACTGAAGCTTTCTTT	CASSYSNSAMNTEAFF
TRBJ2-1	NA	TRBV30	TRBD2	TGTGCCTGGAGTGGGGTAGAAGCGGGGGGATACAATGAGCAGTTCTTC	CAWSGVEAGGYNEQFF
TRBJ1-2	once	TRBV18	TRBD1	TGTGCCAGCTCACCTCTCTCGGGACAGGGGGACTATGGCTACACCTTC	CASSPLSGQGDYGYTF
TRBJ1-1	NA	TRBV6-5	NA	TGTGCCAGCAGTTACCCGGGGGGTATGGAAACTGAAGCTTTCTTT	CASSYPGGMETEAFF
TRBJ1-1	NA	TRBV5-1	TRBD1	TGCGCCAGCAGCTGGACAGGGCCTAACACTGAAGCTTTCTTT	CASSWTGPNTEAFF
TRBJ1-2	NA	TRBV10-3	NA	TGTGCCATCAGTGAAGGGAGGACTAACTATGGCTACACCTTC	CAISEGRTNYGYTF
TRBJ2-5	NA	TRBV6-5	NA	TGTGCCAGCACTGGAGGGGGGGCCTCAGGAGAGACCCAGTACTTC	CASTGGGASGETQYF
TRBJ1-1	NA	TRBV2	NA	TGTGCCAGCAGGACCGGGTTCGACACTGAAGCTTTCTTT	CASRTGFDTEAFF
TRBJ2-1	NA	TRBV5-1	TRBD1	TGCGCCAGCAGCCCCGCCGCCATTGGGACAGGGTCCTACAATGAGCAGTTCTTC	CASSPAAIGTGSYNEQFF
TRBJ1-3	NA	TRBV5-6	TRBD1	TGTGCCAGCAGCGAGACAGGGGGCTCTGGAAACACCATATATTTT	CASSETGGSGNTIYF
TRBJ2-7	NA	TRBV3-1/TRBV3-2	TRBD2	TGTGCCAGCAGCCCAGCCGGACTAGCGGGGAGGGGGCAGTACTTC	CASSPAGLAGRGQYF
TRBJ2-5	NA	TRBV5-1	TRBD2	TGCGCCAGCAGGCCGGGGGGAGTCGGAGAGACCCAGTACTTC	CASRPGGVGETQYF
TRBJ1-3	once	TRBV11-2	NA	TGTGCCAGCAGCTTAGGGGGGGTCTCTGGAAACACCATATATTTT	CASSLGGVSGNTIYF
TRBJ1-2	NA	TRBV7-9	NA	TGTGCCAGCAGCTTAGTAGTCTATGGCTACACCTTC	CASSLVVYGYTF
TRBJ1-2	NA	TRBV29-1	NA	TGCAGCGTTGAAGATCTTCAGGGGATGTACGGCTACACCTTC	CSVEDLQGMYGYTF
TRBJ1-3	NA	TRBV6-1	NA	TGTGCCAGCAGTGAAACAGGGCGGGTTGGAAACACCATATATTTT	CASSETGRVGNTIYF
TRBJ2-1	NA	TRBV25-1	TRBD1	TGTGCCAGCAGTGACCCGACAGGGGCGGGAATCGGTGAGCAGTTCTTC	CASSDPTGAGIGEQFF
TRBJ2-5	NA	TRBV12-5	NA	TGTGCTAGTGGTTTGGAGACAGGGGAGGGGACCCAGTACTTC	CASGLETGEGTQYF
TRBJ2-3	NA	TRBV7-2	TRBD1	TGTGCCAGCAGCAGACAGGGGGACCGGGTCAATACGCAGTATTTT	CASSRQGDRVNTQYF
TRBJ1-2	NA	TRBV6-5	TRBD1	TGTGCCAGCAGTTACAGTTCAGGGGGCTGGGGCTACACCTTC	CASSYSSGGWGYTF
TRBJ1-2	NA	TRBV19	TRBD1	TGTGCCAGTAGTCAATGGGGACAGGGACCCTATGGCTACACCTTC	CASSQWGQGPYGYTF
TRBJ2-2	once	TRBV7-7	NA	TGTGCCAGCAGCTTAGAGGGGGGGGACACTTCGAACACCGGGGAGCTGTTTTTT	CASSLEGGDTSNTGELFF
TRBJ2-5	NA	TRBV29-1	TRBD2	TGCAGCGTTGGGATAGCGGGGGTGCCGAGAGAGACCCAGTACTTC	CSVGIAGVPRETQYF
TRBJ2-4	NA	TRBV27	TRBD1	TGTGCCAGCAGTTCGACAACCCGGACAGGGTATCAAAACATTCAGTACTTC	CASSSTTRTGYQNIQYF
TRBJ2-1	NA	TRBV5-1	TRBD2	TGCGCCAGCAGCTTGGCCCTTGCGGGGGGGTACAATGAGCAGTTCTTC	CASSLALAGGYNEQFF